Here is one T cell receptor beta chain with its context. Cohort assignment relied on participant-reported clinical history. The data derive from a study of blood T cell repertoires in COVID-19. CDR1 and CDR2 (germline): MNHEY, SVGAGI. J was trimmed by 6 bases and V by 1 base; bases with no gene match: 3. The CDR3 totals 15 residues. Here immunoSEQ multiplex PCR was the method, and the copy in TCRdb shows in-frame clones only, minus some. The data hold about 280,000 clones, with around 87% observed a single time. The clonotype was recovered from a woman aged 18-30 years with acute COVID-19. This chain connects TRBV6-5 to TRBJ1-6; 7 bases are a match to TRBD1. Material for sequencing was PBMCs or T cells enriched from blood (not recorded which). CDR3 in DNA: TGTGCCAGCAGTTACTACGGGACAGTTAATTCACCCCTCCACTTT. Residues: CASSYYGTVNSPLHF.